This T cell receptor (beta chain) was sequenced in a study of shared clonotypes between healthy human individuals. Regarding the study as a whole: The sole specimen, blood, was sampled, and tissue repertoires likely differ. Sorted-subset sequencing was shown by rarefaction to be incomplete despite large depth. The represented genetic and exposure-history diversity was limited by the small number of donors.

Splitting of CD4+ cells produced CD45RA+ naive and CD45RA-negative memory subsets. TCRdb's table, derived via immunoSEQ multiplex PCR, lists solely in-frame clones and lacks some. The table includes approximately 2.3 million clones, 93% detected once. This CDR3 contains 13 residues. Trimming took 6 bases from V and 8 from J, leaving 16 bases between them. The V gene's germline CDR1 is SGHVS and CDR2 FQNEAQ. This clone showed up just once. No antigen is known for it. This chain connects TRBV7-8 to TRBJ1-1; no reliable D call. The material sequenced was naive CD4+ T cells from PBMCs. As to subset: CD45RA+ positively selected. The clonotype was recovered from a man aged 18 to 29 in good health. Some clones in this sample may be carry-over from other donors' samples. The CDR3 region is CASSQSPPGEAFF. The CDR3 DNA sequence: TGTGCCAGCAGTCAAAGCCCGCCGGGCGAAGCTTTCTTT.